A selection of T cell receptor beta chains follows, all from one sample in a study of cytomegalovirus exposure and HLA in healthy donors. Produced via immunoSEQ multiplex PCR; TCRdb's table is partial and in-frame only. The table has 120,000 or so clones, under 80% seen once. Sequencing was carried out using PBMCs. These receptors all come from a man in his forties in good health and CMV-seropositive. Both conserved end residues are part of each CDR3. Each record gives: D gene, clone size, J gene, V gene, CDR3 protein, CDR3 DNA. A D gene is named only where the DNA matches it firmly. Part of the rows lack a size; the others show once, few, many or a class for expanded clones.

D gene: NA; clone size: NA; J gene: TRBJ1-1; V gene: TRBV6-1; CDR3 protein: CASSARRVTEAFF; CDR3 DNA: TGTGCCAGCAGCGCCCGACGGGTCACTGAAGCTTTCTTT
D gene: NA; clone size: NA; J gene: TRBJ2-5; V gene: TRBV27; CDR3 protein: CASSKHSNQETQYF; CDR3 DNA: TGTGCCAGCAGTAAACACAGTAACCAAGAGACCCAGTACTTC
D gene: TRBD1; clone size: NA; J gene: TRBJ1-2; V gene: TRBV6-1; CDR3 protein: CASSEGAARTGANYGYTF; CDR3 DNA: TGTGCCAGCAGTGAAGGAGCCGCCAGGACAGGGGCGAACTATGGCTACACCTTC
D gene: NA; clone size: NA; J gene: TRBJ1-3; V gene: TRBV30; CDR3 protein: CAWSPGLDSGNTIYF; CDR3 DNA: TGTGCCTGGAGCCCTGGACTGGACTCTGGAAACACCATATATTTT
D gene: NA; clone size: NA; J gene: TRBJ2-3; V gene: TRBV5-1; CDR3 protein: CASSPGRDFTIPFTQYF; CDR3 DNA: TGCGCCAGCAGCCCGGGCCGGGACTTCACCATCCCCTTTACGCAGTATTTT
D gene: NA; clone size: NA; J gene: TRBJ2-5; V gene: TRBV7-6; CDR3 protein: CASRRGGQTEETQYF; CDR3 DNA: TGTGCCAGCAGGCGAGGCGGACAGACCGAAGAGACCCAGTACTTC
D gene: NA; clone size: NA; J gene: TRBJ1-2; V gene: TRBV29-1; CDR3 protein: CSVDSPREGQSFRYTF; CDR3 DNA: TGCAGCGTTGATTCACCTCGGGAGGGACAAAGCTTTCGCTACACCTTC
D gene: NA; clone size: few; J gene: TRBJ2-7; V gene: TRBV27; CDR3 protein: CASSPGTPSDEQYF; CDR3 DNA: TGTGCCAGCAGTCCCGGGACACCCTCCGACGAGCAGTACTTC
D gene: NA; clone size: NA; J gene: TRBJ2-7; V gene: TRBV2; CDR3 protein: CASSDRGAGEQYF; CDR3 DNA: TGTGCCAGCAGTGACAGGGGGGCAGGCGAGCAGTACTTC
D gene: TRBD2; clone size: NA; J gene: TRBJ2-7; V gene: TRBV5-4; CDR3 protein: CASSLGLAPEQYF; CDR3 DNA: TGTGCCAGCAGTCTTGGACTAGCTCCCGAGCAGTACTTC
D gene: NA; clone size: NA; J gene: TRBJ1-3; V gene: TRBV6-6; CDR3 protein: CASSYLGGTSGNTIYF; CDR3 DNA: TGTGCCAGCAGTTATCTTGGAGGAACCTCTGGAAACACCATATATTTT
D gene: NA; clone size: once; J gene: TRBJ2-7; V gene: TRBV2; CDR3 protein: CASRDSTGSYEQYF; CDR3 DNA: TGTGCCAGCAGGGACTCGACTGGCTCCTACGAGCAGTACTTC
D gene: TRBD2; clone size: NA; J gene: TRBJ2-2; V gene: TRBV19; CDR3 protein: CASSINGLAGANTGELFF; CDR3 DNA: TGTGCCAGTAGTATCAATGGCCTAGCGGGGGCCAACACCGGGGAGCTGTTTTTT
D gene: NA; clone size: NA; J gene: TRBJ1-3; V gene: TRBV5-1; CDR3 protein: CASRVTGSGNTIYF; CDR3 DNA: TGCGCCAGCAGGGTGACAGGTTCAGGAAACACCATATATTTT
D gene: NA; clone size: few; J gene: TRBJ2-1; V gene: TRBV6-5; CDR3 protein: CASNRQERHNEQFF; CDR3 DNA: TGTGCCAGCAACCGACAGGAGAGACACAATGAGCAGTTCTTC
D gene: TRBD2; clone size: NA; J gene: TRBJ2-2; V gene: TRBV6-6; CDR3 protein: CASSHGGSGRPGELFF; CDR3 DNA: TGTGCCAGCAGTCACGGGGGTAGCGGGAGGCCCGGGGAGCTGTTTTTT
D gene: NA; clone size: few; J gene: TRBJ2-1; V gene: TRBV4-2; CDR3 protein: CASSQERGGSQFF; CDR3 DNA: TGTGCCAGCAGCCAAGAGAGGGGAGGATCGCAGTTCTTC
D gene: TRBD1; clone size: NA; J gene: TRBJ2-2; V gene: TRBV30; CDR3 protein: CAWSQQGASGELFF; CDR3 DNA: TGTGCCTGGAGCCAACAGGGGGCAAGCGGGGAGCTGTTTTTT
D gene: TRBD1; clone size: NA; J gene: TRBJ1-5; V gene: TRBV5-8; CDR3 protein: CASSVWTGGGREPQHF; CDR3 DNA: TGTGCCAGCAGCGTTTGGACAGGGGGTGGCCGAGAGCCCCAGCATTTT
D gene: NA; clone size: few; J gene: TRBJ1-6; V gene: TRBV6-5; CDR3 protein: CASSDTGNSPLHF; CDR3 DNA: TGTGCCAGCAGTGATACAGGGAATTCACCCCTCCACTTT
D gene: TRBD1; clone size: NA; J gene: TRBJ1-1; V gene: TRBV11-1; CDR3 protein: CASSIGQGRAEAFF; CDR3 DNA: TGTGCCAGCAGCATTGGACAGGGTCGGGCTGAAGCTTTCTTT
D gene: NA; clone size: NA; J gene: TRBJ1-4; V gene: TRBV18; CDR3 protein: CASSPSASPTNEKLFF; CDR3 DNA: TGTGCCAGCTCACCAAGCGCCAGCCCAACTAATGAAAAACTGTTTTTT
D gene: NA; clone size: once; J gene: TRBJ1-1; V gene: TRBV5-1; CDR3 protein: CASLREGGRNTEAFF; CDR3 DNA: TGCGCCAGCCTACGGGAGGGGGGTAGAAACACTGAAGCTTTCTTT
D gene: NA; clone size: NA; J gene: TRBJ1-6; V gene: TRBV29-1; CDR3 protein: CSARKTGMNSPLHF; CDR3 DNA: TGCAGCGCTAGGAAGACAGGAATGAATTCACCCCTCCACTTT
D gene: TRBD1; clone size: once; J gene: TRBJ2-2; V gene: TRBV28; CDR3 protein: CASTPKTGVDTGELFF; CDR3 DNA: TGTGCCAGCACCCCCAAGACAGGGGTTGACACCGGGGAGCTGTTTTTT
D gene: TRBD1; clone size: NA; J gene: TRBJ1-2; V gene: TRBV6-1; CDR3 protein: CASGWTGDGYTF; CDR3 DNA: TGTGCCAGCGGCTGGACAGGGGACGGCTACACCTTC
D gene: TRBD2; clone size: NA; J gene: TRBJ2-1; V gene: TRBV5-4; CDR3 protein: CASSSGTSGTSSYNEQFF; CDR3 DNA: TGTGCCAGCAGCTCCGGGACTAGCGGAACATCCTCCTACAATGAGCAGTTCTTC
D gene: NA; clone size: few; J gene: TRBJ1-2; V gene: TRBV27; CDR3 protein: CASSLIGQNYGYTF; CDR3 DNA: TGTGCCAGCAGTTTAATTGGACAGAACTATGGCTACACCTTC
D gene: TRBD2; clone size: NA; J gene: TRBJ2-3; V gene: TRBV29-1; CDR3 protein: CSVVGRVAGRDTQYF; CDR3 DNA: TGCAGCGTTGTGGGTAGGGTAGCGGGGAGAGATACACAGTATTTT
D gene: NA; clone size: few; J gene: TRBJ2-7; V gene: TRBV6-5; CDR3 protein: CASSYQGYEQYF; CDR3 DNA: TGTGCCAGCAGTTATCAGGGATACGAGCAGTACTTC
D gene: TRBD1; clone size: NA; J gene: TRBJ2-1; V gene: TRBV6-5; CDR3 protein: CASGTGGAKIDEQFF; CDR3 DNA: TGTGCCAGCGGCACAGGGGGCGCCAAGATCGATGAGCAGTTCTTC
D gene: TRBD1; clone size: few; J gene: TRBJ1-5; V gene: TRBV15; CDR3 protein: CATVCRGGWSNQPQHF; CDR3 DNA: TGTGCCACCGTTTGCAGAGGGGGCTGGAGCAATCAGCCCCAGCATTTT
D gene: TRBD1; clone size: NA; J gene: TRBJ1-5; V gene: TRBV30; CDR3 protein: CALATGRDQPQHF; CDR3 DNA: TGTGCCTTGGCGACAGGGAGAGACCAGCCCCAGCATTTT
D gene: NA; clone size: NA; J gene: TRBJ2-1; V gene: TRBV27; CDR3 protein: CASSRGLWDYNEQFF; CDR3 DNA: TGTGCCAGCAGTCGAGGACTATGGGACTACAATGAGCAGTTCTTC
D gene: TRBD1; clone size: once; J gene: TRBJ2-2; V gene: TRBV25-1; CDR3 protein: CASVPGTGVSNTGELFF; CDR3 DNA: TGTGCCAGCGTACCCGGGACAGGGGTTTCGAACACCGGGGAGCTGTTTTTT
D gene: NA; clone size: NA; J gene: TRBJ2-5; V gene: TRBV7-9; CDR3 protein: CASSRGKETQYF; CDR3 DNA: TGTGCCAGCAGCAGAGGGAAAGAGACCCAGTACTTC
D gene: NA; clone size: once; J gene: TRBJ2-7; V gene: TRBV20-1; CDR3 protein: CSAPFTYEQYF; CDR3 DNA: TGCAGTGCTCCCTTTACCTACGAGCAGTACTTC
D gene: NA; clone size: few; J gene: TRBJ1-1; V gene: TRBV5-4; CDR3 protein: CASSSGHREYTEAFF; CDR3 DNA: TGTGCCAGCAGCTCAGGACATCGGGAGTACACTGAAGCTTTCTTT
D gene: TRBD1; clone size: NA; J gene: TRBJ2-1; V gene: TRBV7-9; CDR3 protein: CASSLGQGASNEQFF; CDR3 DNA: TGTGCCAGCAGCTTAGGACAGGGGGCGAGTAATGAGCAGTTCTTC
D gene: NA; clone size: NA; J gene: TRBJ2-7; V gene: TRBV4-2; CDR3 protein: CASSQDKGASYEQYF; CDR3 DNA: TGTGCCAGCAGCCAAGATAAAGGGGCCTCCTACGAGCAGTACTTC
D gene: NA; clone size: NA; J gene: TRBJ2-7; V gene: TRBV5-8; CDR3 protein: CASSSPAGGLYEQYF; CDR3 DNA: TGTGCCAGCAGCTCGCCCGCTGGGGGCCTCTACGAGCAGTACTTC
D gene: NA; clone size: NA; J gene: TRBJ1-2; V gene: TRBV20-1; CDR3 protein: CSATPGSFF; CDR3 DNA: TGCAGTGCGACTCCGGGGAGCTTCTTC
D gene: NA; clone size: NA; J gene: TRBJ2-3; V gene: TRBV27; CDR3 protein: CASSLFPEVAANTDTQYF; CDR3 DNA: TGTGCCAGCAGTTTATTCCCAGAGGTGGCGGCGAACACAGATACGCAGTATTTT
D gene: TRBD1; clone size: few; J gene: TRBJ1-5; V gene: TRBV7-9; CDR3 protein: CASSPGTGSNQPQHF; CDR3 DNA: TGTGCCAGCAGCCCGGGGACAGGGAGCAATCAGCCCCAGCATTTT
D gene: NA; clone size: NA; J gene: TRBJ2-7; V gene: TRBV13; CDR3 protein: CASSQAQYEQYF; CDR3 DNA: TGTGCCAGCAGCCAAGCCCAATACGAGCAGTACTTC
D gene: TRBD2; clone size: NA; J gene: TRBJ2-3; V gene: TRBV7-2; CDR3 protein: CASSLVLLAGGDTDTQYF; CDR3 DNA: TGTGCCAGCAGCTTAGTCTTGCTAGCGGGGGGTGACACAGATACGCAGTATTTT
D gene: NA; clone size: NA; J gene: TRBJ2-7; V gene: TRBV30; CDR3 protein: CAWTKTGWEQYF; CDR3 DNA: TGTGCCTGGACGAAAACAGGGTGGGAGCAGTACTTC
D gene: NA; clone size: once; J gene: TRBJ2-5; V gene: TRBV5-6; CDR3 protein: CASSLPGSRPSPQETQYF; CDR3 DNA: TGTGCCAGCAGCTTGCCGGGATCCCGCCCCTCACCTCAAGAGACCCAGTACTTC
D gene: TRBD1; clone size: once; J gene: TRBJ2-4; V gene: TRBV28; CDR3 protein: CASSFGDRGNIQYF; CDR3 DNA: TGTGCCAGCAGTTTTGGAGACAGGGGAAACATTCAGTACTTC
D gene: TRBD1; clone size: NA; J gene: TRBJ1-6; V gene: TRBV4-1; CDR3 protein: CASSQDSGGDSPLHF; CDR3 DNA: TGCGCCAGCAGCCAAGATTCAGGGGGTGATTCACCCCTCCACTTT
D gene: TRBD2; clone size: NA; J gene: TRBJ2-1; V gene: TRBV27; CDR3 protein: CASSKAGGYNEQFF; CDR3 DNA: TGTGCCAGCAGTAAAGCGGGAGGATACAATGAGCAGTTCTTC
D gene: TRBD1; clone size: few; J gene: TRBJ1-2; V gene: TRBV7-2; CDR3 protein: CASSGHRGARDYGYTF; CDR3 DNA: TGTGCCAGCAGCGGCCACAGGGGGGCAAGAGACTATGGCTACACCTTC